These 22 T cell receptor beta chains were all obtained from the same sample, sequenced in a study of T-cell reconstitution after alpha-beta-depleted transplantation in children. Using unique molecular identifiers, the investigators prepared the TCRbeta library. MiXCR, applied by TCRdb to the PCR reads, yields one record per CDR3 protein. This sample has roughly 240,000 distinct CDR3 sequences, with 6.5% to 9% found just once. The starting material was PBMCs, mostly from graft donor cells, obtained 180 days after TCRalphabeta/CD19-depleted stem cell transplant. These TCRs come from a male patient between 5 and 17 years old who had a stem cell transplant for acute lymphoblastic leukemia, so the T cells may come from the graft donor.

This clonotype has ten or more counts. The gene calls are TRBV6-2 or TRBV6-3 and TRBJ1-1; 7 nucleotides line up with TRBD1. Germline V gives CDR1 MNHEY, CDR2 SVGEGT. V was pared by 5 bases and J by 1 base, with 4 bases of the junction left unmatched. This CDR3 is built from 14 residues. CDR3 residues: CASSRTGWNTEAFF. Here the CDR3 DNA reads TGTGCCAGCAGTCGGACAGGTTGGAACACTGAAGCTTTCTTT.

This clonotype showed up many times. The chain employs TRBV28 and TRBJ2-5; maybe TRBD2 (6 bases). The CDR3 runs 15 residues. V lost 5 bases and J lost 4, with 17 bases in between. CDR1 and CDR2 from the germline V gene are MDHEN and SYDVKM. The CDR3 nucleotides read TGTGCCAGCAGTCCCCTGGGGGGATTGCGAGAGACCCAGTACTTC. The encoded protein is CASSPLGGLRETQYF.

The table lists this clonotype with a count of one. A read error is possible here, since a much larger clone lies one base away. The chain carries TRBV12-3 or TRBV12-4 and TRBJ2-3; 7 positions match TRBD2. This CDR3 region has 14 residues. V gave up 6 bases and J gave up 3 bases; unmatched junction bases: 6. CDR3 region: CASSRTSATDTQYF. In DNA, the CDR3 is TGTGCCAGCAGCCGGACTAGTGCGACAGATACGCAGTATTTT.

This clonotype has only one observation. This may stem from a read error, because a much larger clone lies one nucleotide away. V is TRBV29-1 and J is TRBJ2-7; no clear D. Per the germline V gene, CDR1 is SQVTM and CDR2 is ANQGSEA. Trimming cost V 5 bases and J 6 bases, with 14 bases left between them. CDR3 length: 12 residues. The DNA of the CDR3 is TGCAGCGTTCATACAGCAACGGGCGAGCAGTACTTC. This gives the protein CSVHTATGEQYF.

With respect to this clonotype: A much larger clone differs from this one at a single base, so this may be a read error. The chain recombines TRBV5-1 with TRBJ2-5, with D possibly being TRBD1 (5 bases). V was cut by 5 bases and J by 3 bases, with 17 bases left in between. The CDR3 is 15 amino acids. Germline V lookup: CDR1 SGHRS, CDR2 YFSETQ. Here the CDR3 reads CASSQDTLIKETQYF. CDR3 bases: TGCGCCAGCAGTCAGGACACCTTAATCAAAGAGACCCAGTACTTC.

This clonotype was detected ten times or more. V usage is TRBV10-3 and J usage is TRBJ2-6, with D unclear. Germline CDR1 is ENHRY and CDR2 is SYGVKD. Trimming left V 10 bases short and J 0 bases short, with 10 bases between. This CDR3 comprises 14 residues. CDR3 DNA: TGTGCCAGCACCGCTAGCTCTGGGGCCAACGTCCTGACTTTC. It translates to CASTASSGANVLTF.

This clonotype was detected only a few times. V gene TRBV24-1 combines with J gene TRBJ2-1; the D is unclear. CDR3 length: 11 amino acids. The V end was cut by 3 bases, the J end by 7 bases, with 3 bases between. Germline V gene sequence: CDR1 KGHDR, CDR2 SFDVKD. CDR3 sequence: CATSDTNEQFF. CDR3 bases: TGTGCCACCAGTGATACGAATGAGCAGTTCTTC.

At least ten counts were recorded for this clonotype. The gene calls are TRBV18 and TRBJ2-6, with D perhaps TRBD1 or TRBD2 (5 bases each). The CDR3 loop spans 16 amino acids. Trimming removed 2 bases from V and 0 bases from J, with 8 bases in between. Germline V gene sequence: CDR1 KGHSH, CDR2 LQKENI. The DNA for the CDR3 is TGTGCCAGCTCACCATCCGGGACCTCTGGGGCCAACGTCCTGACTTTC. This translates into CASSPSGTSGANVLTF.

This clonotype has ten or more counts. The rearrangement joins TRBV15 to TRBJ2-7; D call uncertain. CDR3 length: 14 amino acids. Per the germline V gene, CDR1 is LNHNV and CDR2 is YYDKDF (reference sequence). The V and J ends lost 2 bases and 7 bases respectively, with 15 bases between them. The CDR3, as DNA: TGTGCCACCAGCAGAAACGGAAAGCCCGGGGAGCAGTACTTC. It codes for CATSRNGKPGEQYF.

This clonotype has at least ten counts. This chain connects TRBV28 to TRBJ2-3; the match to TRBD1 covers 9 bases. Per germline, CDR1 MDHEN and CDR2 SYDVKM. With V trimmed by 4 bases and J by 9 bases, 5 bases remained unmatched. The CDR3 length is 13 residues. The CDR3 nucleotides are TGTGCCAGCAGTTCACAGGGGGCTGGGACGCAGTATTTT. This sequence encodes CASSSQGAGTQYF.

Ten or more counts support this clonotype. V gene TRBV28 combines with J gene TRBJ1-4; D gene uncertain. V lost 1 base to trimming and J lost 8 bases, with 11 bases between them. The CDR3 totals 14 residues. Germline loops: CDR1 MDHEN, CDR2 SYDVKM. CDR3 protein: CASSLSPLGEKLFF. In DNA form, the CDR3 reads TGTGCCAGCAGTTTATCCCCCCTCGGGGAAAAACTGTTTTTT.

This clonotype has a count of ten or more. V gene TRBV20-1 combines with J gene TRBJ2-3, with 9 nucleotides matching TRBD2. Germline V gives CDR1 DFQATT, CDR2 SNEGSKA (reference sequence). The CDR3 sequence is 15 residues long. Trimming took 6 bases from V and 0 from J; bases not matched to a gene: 7. The CDR3: CSAQASGVSTDTQYF. The CDR3 DNA sequence: TGCAGTGCCCAGGCTAGCGGGGTTAGCACAGATACGCAGTATTTT.

This clonotype occurred many times. V is TRBV16 and J is TRBJ1-2; the D gene is possibly TRBD1 (5 bases). This CDR3 comprises 13 residues. V lost 1 base to trimming and J lost 4 bases, with 7 bases between them. The germline V gene has CDR1 KGHSY and CDR2 FQNENV. Here the CDR3 reads CASSQYGGYGYTF. The CDR3 nucleotides read TGTGCCAGCAGCCAATACGGGGGCTATGGCTACACCTTC.

This clonotype was seen a handful of times. The V and J genes are TRBV7-6 and TRBJ2-1; TRBD1 is a possible D gene (6 bases). This CDR3 region has 15 residues. Germline V gene sequence: CDR1 SGHVS, CDR2 FNYEAQ. Trimming took off 2 bases at V and 0 bases at J, with 8 bases between the two ends. The CDR3 region has the DNA TGTGCCAGCAGCTTAAGGGACAACTCCTACAATGAGCAGTTCTTC. This gives the protein CASSLRDNSYNEQFF.

This clonotype was seen at least ten times. The chain links TRBV9 to TRBJ2-3; no firm D call. This CDR3 is 11 amino acids long. Germline V gene data show CDR1 as SGDLS and CDR2 as YYNGEE. The ends were cut back, 4 bases at V and 3 bases at J, with 3 bases in the middle. This CDR3 reads CASSQTDTQYF. The CDR3 bases are TGTGCCAGCAGCCAAACAGATACGCAGTATTTT.

As regards this clonotype: This may arise from a read error, as a much more abundant clone is one base away. The chain couples TRBV12-3 or TRBV12-4 to TRBJ1-2; possible D gene TRBD1, 5 bases. This CDR3 has 14 amino acids. The DNA for the CDR3 is TGTGCCAGCACCATCCGGGATAGGGATAGGGGCTACGCCTTC. This encodes CASTIRDRDRGYAF.

This clonotype has a count of ten or more. The V gene is TRBV5-1, the J gene TRBJ1-1; 7 nucleotides line up with TRBD1. CDR1 and CDR2 (germline): SGHRS, YFSETQ. CDR3 length: 12 amino acids. V lost 5 bases, J lost 3 bases, and 1 base stayed unmatched. As DNA, the CDR3 is TGCGCCAGCAGAGGGGGCGACACTGAAGCTTTCTTT. It translates to CASRGGDTEAFF.

This clonotype showed up just once. A much larger clone differs from this one at a single base, so this may be a read error. The V gene is TRBV7-6, the J gene TRBJ2-2, with a possible D match to TRBD2 (6 bases). This CDR3 is built from 9 residues. Germline V CDR1 and CDR2: SGHVS, FNYEAQ. The chain's CDR3 is CPGTGGLFF. The CDR3 DNA reads as TGTCCTGGGACCGGGGGGCTGTTTTTT.

Ten or more counts support this clonotype. This chain joins TRBV5-1 and TRBJ2-2; TRBD1 is a possible D gene (5 bases). The CDR3 loop spans 14 amino acids. V lost 3 bases and J lost 1, with 7 bases in between. Germline lookup yields CDR1 SGHRS and CDR2 YFSETQ. DNA of the CDR3: TGCGCCAGCAGCTCCGGACAGAACACCGGGGAGCTGTTTTTT. Its translation is CASSSGQNTGELFF.

This clonotype was seen only a few times. The rearrangement joins TRBV5-1 to TRBJ2-3; TRBD2 agrees at 9 bases. Losses at the gene ends were 4 bases for V and 6 bases for J; bases not matched to a gene: 21. Germline V gene sequence: CDR1 SGHRS, CDR2 YFSETQ. This CDR3 comprises 19 residues. This chain's CDR3 is CASSRGVSGSPTRVDTQYF. CDR3 sequence (DNA): TGCGCCAGCAGCCGGGGTGTTAGCGGGAGTCCAACCCGCGTGGATACGCAGTATTTT.

This clonotype has a handful of counts. CDR3 sequence: CASSQSPGAVETQYF. CDR3 nucleotides: TGCGCCAGCAGTCAATCCCCCGGGGCTGTCGAGACCCAGTACTTC. The chain employs TRBV23-1 and TRBJ2-5, with D perhaps matching TRBD1 or TRBD2 (5 bases each). TRBV23-1 is an ORF; its function is uncertain. The ends were cut back, 0 bases at V and 5 bases at J, with 13 bases in the middle. There are 15 residues in the CDR3.

This clonotype has a count of ten or more. The V call is TRBV9, the J call TRBJ2-1, with a possible D match to TRBD2 (6 bases). CDR3 length: 14 residues. Trimming stripped 0 bases from V and 7 bases from J, with 11 bases between. Germline loops: CDR1 SGDLS, CDR2 YYNGEE. The CDR3 loop is CASSVGGVLNEQFF. CDR3 DNA: TGTGCCAGCAGCGTAGGGGGGGTACTGAATGAGCAGTTCTTC.